The entry below gives a single T cell receptor (beta chain) sequence along with its context. This entry belongs to a study of beta chain features in type 1 diabetes. Each sorted fraction was over 95% pure. The isolated RNA, all of it, was reverse transcribed, so expressed TCRB transcripts were what got sequenced. Samples of naive, central memory and regulatory T cells yielded a mean of approximately 3.9 million reads. Assay used: immunoSEQ multiplex PCR; TCRdb lists only in-frame clones, some missing. The sample carries 850,000 to 900,000 clones, roughly 16% recorded once. CDR1 and CDR2 from the germline V gene are SGHTA and FQGNSA. The V end lost 1 base, the J end lost 1 base, and 13 bases lay between the germline ends. CDR3 length: 17 residues.

The sample consisted of naive CD4+ T cells from blood. J is TRBJ2-2 and V is TRBV7-2; D unclear. This TCR was recovered from a young woman in good health. The DNA for the CDR3 is TGTGCCAGCAGCTTAGGCCCCATCGGCTGGAACACCGGGGAGCTGTTTTTT. It codes for CASSLGPIGWNTGELFF.